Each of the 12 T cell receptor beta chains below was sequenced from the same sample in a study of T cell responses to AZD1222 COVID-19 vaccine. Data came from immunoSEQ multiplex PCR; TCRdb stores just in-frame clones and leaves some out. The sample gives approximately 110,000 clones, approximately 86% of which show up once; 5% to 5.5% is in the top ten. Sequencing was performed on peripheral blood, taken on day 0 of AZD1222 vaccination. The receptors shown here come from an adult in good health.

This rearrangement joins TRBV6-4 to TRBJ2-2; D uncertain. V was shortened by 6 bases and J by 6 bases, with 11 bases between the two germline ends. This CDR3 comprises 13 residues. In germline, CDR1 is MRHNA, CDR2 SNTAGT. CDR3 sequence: CASSSDAPGELFF. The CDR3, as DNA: TGTGCCAGCAGCTCGGACGCACCCGGGGAGCTGTTTTTT.

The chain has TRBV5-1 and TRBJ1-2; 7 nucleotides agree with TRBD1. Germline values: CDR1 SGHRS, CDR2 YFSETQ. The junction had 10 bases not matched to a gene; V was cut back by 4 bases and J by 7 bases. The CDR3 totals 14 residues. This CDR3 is CASSTDRARGGYTF. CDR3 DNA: TGCGCCAGCAGCACCGACAGGGCGAGGGGTGGCTACACCTTC.

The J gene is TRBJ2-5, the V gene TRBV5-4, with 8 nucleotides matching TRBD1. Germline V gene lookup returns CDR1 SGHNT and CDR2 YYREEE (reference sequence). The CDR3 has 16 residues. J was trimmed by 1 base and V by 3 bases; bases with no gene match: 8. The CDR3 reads CASSWGQVWGQETQYF. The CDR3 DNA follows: TGTGCCAGCAGCTGGGGACAGGTGTGGGGCCAAGAGACCCAGTACTTC.

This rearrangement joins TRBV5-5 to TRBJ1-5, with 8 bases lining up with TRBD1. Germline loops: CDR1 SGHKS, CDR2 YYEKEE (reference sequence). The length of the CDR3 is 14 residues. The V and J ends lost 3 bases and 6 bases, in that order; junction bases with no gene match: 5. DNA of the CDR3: TGTGCCAGCAGCTCGACAGGGGAGGGTCAGCCCCAGCATTTT. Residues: CASSSTGEGQPQHF.

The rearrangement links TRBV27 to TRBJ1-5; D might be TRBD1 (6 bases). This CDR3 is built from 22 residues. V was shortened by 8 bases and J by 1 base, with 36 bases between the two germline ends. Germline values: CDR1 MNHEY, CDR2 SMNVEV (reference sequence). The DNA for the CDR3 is TGTGCCAGCCGGGGCCCACCGGGACAACCCCCTCATCTGTCCGGGAGCAATCAGCCCCAGCATTTT. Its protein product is CASRGPPGQPPHLSGSNQPQHF.

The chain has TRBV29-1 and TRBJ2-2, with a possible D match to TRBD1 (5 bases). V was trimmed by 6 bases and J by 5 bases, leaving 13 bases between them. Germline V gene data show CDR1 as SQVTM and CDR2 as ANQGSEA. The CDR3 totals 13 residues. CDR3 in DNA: TGCAGCGTCCAGGGCGTAGGGACCGGGGAGCTGTTTTTT. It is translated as CSVQGVGTGELFF.

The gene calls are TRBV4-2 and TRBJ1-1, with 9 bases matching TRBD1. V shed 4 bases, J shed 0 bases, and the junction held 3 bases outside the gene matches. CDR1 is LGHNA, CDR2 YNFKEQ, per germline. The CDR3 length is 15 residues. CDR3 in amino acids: CASSRTGDMNTEAFF. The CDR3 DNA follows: TGTGCCAGCAGCCGGACAGGGGATATGAACACTGAAGCTTTCTTT.

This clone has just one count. The CDR3 coding sequence is TGTGCCAGCTCCCTGGGCAGCTTGGAGTACGAGCAGTACTTC. Amino acids: CASSLGSLEYEQYF. This rearrangement joins TRBV2 to TRBJ2-7, with unresolved D. The CDR3 runs 14 residues. Trimming removed 8 bases at V and 4 bases at J, with 18 bases between. Germline V gives CDR1 SNHLY, CDR2 FYNNEI.

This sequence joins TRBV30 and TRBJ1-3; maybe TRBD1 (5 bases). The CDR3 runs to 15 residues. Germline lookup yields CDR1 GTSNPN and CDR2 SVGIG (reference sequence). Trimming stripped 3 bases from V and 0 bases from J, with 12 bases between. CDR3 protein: CAWRGDSFSGNTIYF. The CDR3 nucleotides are TGTGCCTGGAGGGGAGACAGTTTCTCTGGAAACACCATATATTTT.

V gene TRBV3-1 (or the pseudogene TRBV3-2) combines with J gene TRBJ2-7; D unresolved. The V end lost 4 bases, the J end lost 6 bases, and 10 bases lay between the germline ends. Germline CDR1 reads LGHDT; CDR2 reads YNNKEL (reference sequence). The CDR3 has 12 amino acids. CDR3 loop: CASSPQGAEQYF. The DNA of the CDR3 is TGTGCCAGCAGCCCCCAAGGAGCCGAGCAGTACTTC.

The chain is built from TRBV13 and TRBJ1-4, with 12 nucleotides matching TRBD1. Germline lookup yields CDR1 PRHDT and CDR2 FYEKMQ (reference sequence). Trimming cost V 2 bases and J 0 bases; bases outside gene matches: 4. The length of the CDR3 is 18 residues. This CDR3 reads CASSLLGTGGSTNEKLFF. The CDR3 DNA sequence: TGTGCCAGCAGCTTACTGGGGACAGGGGGCTCAACTAATGAAAAACTGTTTTTT.

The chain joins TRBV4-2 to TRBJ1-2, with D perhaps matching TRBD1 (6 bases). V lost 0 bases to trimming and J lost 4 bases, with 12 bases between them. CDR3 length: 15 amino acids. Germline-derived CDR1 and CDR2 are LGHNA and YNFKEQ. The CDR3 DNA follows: TGTGCCAGCAGCCAAGAGGGGGCGCGTAGCTATGGCTACACCTTC. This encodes CASSQEGARSYGYTF.